These 18 T cell receptor beta chains originate from one sample sequenced in a study of shared clonotypes between healthy human individuals. This table comes from immunoSEQ multiplex PCR, and its TCRdb copy is limited to in-frame clones, with some not included. The sample holds more than 2,000,000 clones, 90% to 95% seen once. The specimen was naive CD4+ T cells from PBMCs. Specified subset: CD45RA+ positively selected. The receptors were gathered from a man aged 18 to 29 in good health. Some clones in this sample may be carry-over from other donors' samples.

The chain is built from TRBV7-2 and TRBJ2-4; D might be TRBD2 (5 bases). The germline gives CDR1 SGHTA, CDR2 FQGNSA. The CDR3 extends over 14 amino acids. The V gene lost 1 base and the J gene lost 6 bases, with 10 bases spanning the gap. The CDR3 DNA is TGTGCCAGCAGCTTAGGAGGGTTAGGAAACATTCAGTACTTC. Protein sequence: CASSLGGLGNIQYF.

Details on this clone: Within the sample, other DNA sequences also encode this same CDR3. The genes are TRBV7-2 and TRBJ1-2, with TRBD1 as a possible D gene (6 bases). Germline V gives CDR1 SGHTA, CDR2 FQGNSA. The CDR3 is made up of 13 amino acids. V gave up 3 bases and J gave up 5 bases, with 10 bases separating them. Written as DNA, the CDR3 is TGTGCCAGCAGCTTGGGGGGGCCTTATGGCTACACCTTC. Protein product: CASSLGGPYGYTF.

On this clone: In the same sample, other DNA sequences code for this CDR3. The chain has TRBV29-1 and TRBJ2-1; 9 bases map to TRBD1. V shed 7 bases, J shed 6 bases, and the junction held 4 bases outside the gene matches. The germline V gene has CDR1 SQVTM and CDR2 ANQGSEA. This CDR3 region has 12 residues. The CDR3 nucleotides read TGCAGCGGCCGACAGGGGGGCAATGAGCAGTTCTTC. As protein: CSGRQGGNEQFF.

The rearrangement joins TRBV27 to TRBJ1-1; D call uncertain. The CDR3 is 13 residues long. CDR1 and CDR2 (germline): MNHEY, SMNVEV (reference sequence). Between the trimmed V and J ends, which lost 4 bases and 3 bases, there was a span of 9 bases. CDR3 coding DNA: TGTGCCAGCAGTTCGCCTACGGACACTGAAGCTTTCTTT. This codes for CASSSPTDTEAFF.

The rearrangement uses TRBV7-2 and TRBJ2-5; D gene ambiguous. Germline V gene lookup returns CDR1 SGHTA and CDR2 FQGNSA. This CDR3 region has 12 residues. Trimming left V 5 bases short and J 5 bases short, with 9 bases between. CDR3 in DNA: TGTGCCAGCAGCGCCCGTTGGGAGACCCAGTACTTC. It yields the protein CASSARWETQYF.

As regards this clone: Within the sample, other DNA sequences also encode this same CDR3. The V and J genes are TRBV4-1 and TRBJ2-1, with no clear D. The CDR3 consists of 15 residues. Germline CDR1 reads MGHRA; CDR2 reads YSYEKL. V lost 0 bases and J 0 bases, leaving 6 bases between the germline ends. The CDR3 loop reads CASSQDSGSYNEQFF. The CDR3 DNA sequence: TGCGCCAGCAGCCAAGATTCCGGCTCCTACAATGAGCAGTTCTTC.

The V call is TRBV5-1, the J call TRBJ2-1; 8 nucleotides line up with TRBD1. Losses at the gene ends were 4 bases for V and 3 bases for J; bases not matched to a gene: 9. Germline CDR1 reads SGHRS; CDR2 reads YFSETQ. The CDR3 is made up of 16 amino acids. This CDR3 is CASSGTPGQDYNEQFF. The CDR3 bases are TGCGCCAGCAGCGGCACACCGGGACAGGACTACAATGAGCAGTTCTTC.

The chain uses TRBV5-1 and TRBJ2-1; the D is unclear. The CDR3 consists of 15 residues. Germline V gene data show CDR1 as SGHRS and CDR2 as YFSETQ. The ends were cut back, 0 bases at V and 10 bases at J, with 17 bases in the middle. The CDR3 bases are TGCGCCAGCAGCTTGGGGCAGGCCACCGTCGGGGAGCAGTTCTTC. Translated: CASSLGQATVGEQFF.

The chain links TRBV7-3 to TRBJ2-5; tentatively, D is TRBD1 (5 bases). The end of the DNA is better explained by TRBJ2-7, so the J call may be wrong. The CDR3 sequence is 14 residues long. In germline, CDR1 is SGHTA, CDR2 FQGTGA. CDR3 DNA sequence: TGTGCCAGCAGCTTTGGTTCAGGGACCTACGAGCAGTACTTC. It yields the protein CASSFGSGTYEQYF.

This rearrangement joins TRBV27 to TRBJ1-5; D is unclear. The V end was cut by 7 bases, the J end by 1 base, with 11 bases between. The CDR3 is made up of 14 amino acids. CDR1 is MNHEY, CDR2 SMNVEV, per germline (reference sequence). DNA of the CDR3: TGTGCCAGCACAAATACAGCGAGCAATCAGCCCCAGCATTTT. Amino acids: CASTNTASNQPQHF.

Only one count was recorded for this clone. The chain is built from TRBV28 and TRBJ1-2, with D possibly matching TRBD1 (5 bases). The CDR3 has 14 residues. Trimming took 6 bases from V and 1 from J, leaving 12 bases between them. In germline, CDR1 is MDHEN, CDR2 SYDVKM. CDR3 amino acids: CASSRGFLNYGYTF. The DNA of the CDR3 is TGTGCCAGCAGCCGGGGCTTTCTTAACTATGGCTACACCTTC.

This clone appeared once. This chain joins TRBV7-9 and TRBJ2-1; TRBD2 aligns across 7 bases. Trimming at V came to 2 bases and at J to 5 bases, leaving 6 bases not matched to a gene. The CDR3 runs 15 residues. CDR1 SEHNR and CDR2 FQNEAQ come from the germline V gene (reference sequence). The CDR3 DNA follows: TGTGCCAGCAGCTTATCGCTAGCGGAAAACAATGAGCAGTTCTTC. Amino acids: CASSLSLAENNEQFF.

The V and J genes are TRBV29-1 and TRBJ2-3, with 9 positions matching TRBD1. Per germline, CDR1 SQVTM and CDR2 ANQGSEA. J lost 1 base, V lost 8 bases, and 4 bases had no gene match. This CDR3 has 13 residues. The CDR3 is CSIGTGRTDTQYF. As DNA, the CDR3 is TGCAGCATTGGGACAGGGCGCACAGATACGCAGTATTTT.

This clone has a single count. Written as DNA, the CDR3 is TGCGCCAGCAGCCTGGGGTCTTACTCAGATACGCAGTATTTT. Translation: CASSLGSYSDTQYF. The J gene is TRBJ2-3, the V gene TRBV5-1; D unresolved. The ends were cut back, 4 bases at V and 4 bases at J, with 13 bases in the middle. The CDR3 runs 14 residues. Germline V gene data show CDR1 as SGHRS and CDR2 as YFSETQ.

The V and J genes are TRBV6-4 and TRBJ2-6; D is unresolved. The CDR3 runs to 15 residues. CDR1 MRHNA and CDR2 SNTAGT come from the germline V gene. V was trimmed by 0 bases and J by 4 bases, leaving 7 bases between them. The DNA of the CDR3 is TGTGCCAGCAGTGACTCGATAGGGGGGGCCAACGTCCTGACTTTC. This sequence encodes CASSDSIGGANVLTF.

This chain joins TRBV28 and TRBJ1-5; no reliable D call. The CDR3 is 15 residues long. The V end was cut by 5 bases, the J end by 2 bases, with 13 bases between. Looked up from germline, CDR1 is MDHEN and CDR2 is SYDVKM. The CDR3 reads CASSTPIGGNQPQHF. In DNA, the CDR3 is TGTGCCAGCAGTACTCCAATTGGGGGCAATCAGCCCCAGCATTTT.

The chain employs TRBV7-9 and TRBJ1-3, with D unclear. The CDR3 extends over 14 amino acids. CDR1 SEHNR and CDR2 FQNEAQ come from the germline V gene (reference sequence). Trimming shortened V by 8 bases and J by 1 base, and 12 bases separated the two germline ends. The CDR3 spells CASAPSGSGNTIYF. The CDR3 region has the DNA TGTGCCAGCGCTCCTAGCGGGTCTGGAAACACCATATATTTT.

This clone was detected once. The chain employs TRBV14 and TRBJ2-2; no reliable D call. Trimming removed 3 bases at V and 5 bases at J, with 13 bases between. The V gene's germline CDR1 is SGHDN and CDR2 FVKESK. This CDR3 spans 15 amino acids. The CDR3 protein is CASSHLADGTGELFF. The CDR3 DNA reads as TGTGCCAGCAGCCACCTGGCGGACGGTACCGGGGAGCTGTTTTTT.